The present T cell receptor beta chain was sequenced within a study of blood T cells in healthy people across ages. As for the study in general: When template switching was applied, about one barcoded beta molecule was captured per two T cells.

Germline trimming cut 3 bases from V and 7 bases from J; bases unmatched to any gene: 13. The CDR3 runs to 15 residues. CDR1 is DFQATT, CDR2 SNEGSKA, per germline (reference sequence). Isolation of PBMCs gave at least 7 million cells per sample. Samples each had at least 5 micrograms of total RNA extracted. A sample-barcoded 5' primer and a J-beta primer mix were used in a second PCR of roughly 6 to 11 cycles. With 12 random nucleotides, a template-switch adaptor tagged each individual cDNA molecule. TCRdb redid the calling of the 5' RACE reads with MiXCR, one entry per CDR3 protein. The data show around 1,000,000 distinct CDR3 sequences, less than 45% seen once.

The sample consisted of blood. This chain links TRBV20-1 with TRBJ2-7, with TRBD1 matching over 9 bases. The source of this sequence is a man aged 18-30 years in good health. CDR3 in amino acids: CSARQTGGKYNEQYF. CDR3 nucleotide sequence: TGCAGTGCTAGGCAAACAGGGGGCAAATACAATGAGCAGTACTTC.